This TCR beta chain was sequenced for a study of T cells in localized non-small cell lung cancer. Assay: immunoSEQ multiplex PCR; the TCRdb copy retains only in-frame clones and omits some. The sample holds 15,000 to 20,000 clones, over 75% seen once. Broader study findings: Adjacent lung tissue had a median approximately 57 of the top 100 clones found in the tumor.

The CDR3 is 17 residues long. Trimming removed 0 bases from V and 3 bases from J; junction bases left unmatched: 11. CDR1 is SGHTS and CDR2 is YDEGEE in the germline V gene. Notes on this clone: Its antigen is as yet unknown.

The rearrangement uses TRBV5-8 and TRBJ2-5; 7 nucleotides line up with TRBD1. The receptor was isolated from a man aged 40 to 75 with stage I lung adenocarcinoma. Sequenced here: peripheral blood, sampled before any cancer treatment. The CDR3 spells CASSLATGQLKEETQYF. CDR3 bases: TGTGCCAGCAGCTTGGCGACAGGGCAGTTAAAAGAAGAGACCCAGTACTTC.